Below, 20 T cell receptor beta chains from the same sample are listed, as sequenced in a study of CD8 T cells in Susac syndrome (dated 2019 in TCRdb). The library came from the immunoSEQ multiplex PCR assay. RNA was extracted using the RNeasy kit, and about 0.45 to 1 microgram was reverse transcribed with random hexamers. TCRdb trimmed the raw reads at Q25, called clones with MiXCR and kept productive beta chains. Rows are unified per CDR3 protein, each entry keeping the most common DNA and genes. The sample table holds hundreds of thousands of distinct CDR3 sequences, of which just over 90% were seen once. The top ten constitute 0.065% to 0.08% of the sample. Sample: CD4+ T cells from PBMCs. The receptors here all came from a human donor with multiple sclerosis.

V is TRBV2 and J is TRBJ2-1; unclear D gene. There are 10 residues in the CDR3. Deletions cut 4 bases from V and 9 bases from J, with 4 bases between. Germline CDR1 SNHLY, CDR2 FYNNEI. CDR3: CASSGVEQFF. In DNA, the CDR3 is TGTGCCAGCAGTGGGGTTGAGCAGTTCTTC.

The chain uses TRBV19 and TRBJ1-4; D call uncertain. V lost 7 bases and J 4 bases, leaving 7 bases between the germline ends. Germline loops: CDR1 LNHDA, CDR2 SQIVND (reference sequence). The CDR3 has 12 amino acids. The CDR3 here is CASTQVNEKLFF. CDR3 sequence (DNA): TGTGCCAGTACTCAAGTTAATGAAAAACTGTTTTTT.

The V and J genes are TRBV3-1 and TRBJ2-5, with D hard to call. V was shortened by 1 base and J by 1 base, with 10 bases between the two germline ends. The CDR3 runs to 15 residues. CDR1 is LGHDT and CDR2 is YNNKEL in the germline V gene (reference sequence). The CDR3 DNA follows: TGTGCCAGCAGCCAAGGCCCCACCTTCCAAGAGACCCAGTACTTC. This codes for CASSQGPTFQETQYF.

The count of this clonotype is one. The chain recombines TRBV6-6 with TRBJ1-5, with 7 positions matching TRBD1. This CDR3 is built from 15 residues. J was trimmed by 0 bases and V by 4 bases; bases with no gene match: 3. Per the germline V gene, CDR1 is MNHNY and CDR2 is SVGAGI (reference sequence). CDR3 DNA sequence: TGTGCCAGCAGTTCGACAGGGCATAGCAATCAGCCCCAGCATTTT. Translation gives CASSSTGHSNQPQHF.

The rearrangement joins TRBV20-1 to TRBJ2-5; 7 nucleotides match TRBD1. Trimming removed 7 bases from V and 4 bases from J; junction bases left unmatched: 12. Germline V gives CDR1 DFQATT, CDR2 SNEGSKA (reference sequence). The CDR3 runs to 14 residues. The CDR3 DNA sequence: TGCAGTGTCTTGACAGGGTGGTACGGAGAGACCCAGTACTTC. Residues: CSVLTGWYGETQYF.

This sequence joins TRBV2 and TRBJ2-3; TRBD1 aligns across 7 bases. J was trimmed by 2 bases and V by 11 bases; bases with no gene match: 10. CDR3 length: 14 amino acids. Germline CDR1 reads SNHLY; CDR2 reads FYNNEI. The CDR3 region is CAGAGTDNTDTQYF. CDR3 nucleotide sequence: TGTGCCGGAGCCGGGACAGACAACACAGATACGCAGTATTTT. Full variable domain (rest looked up from reference TRBV2 and TRBJ2-3): EPEVTQTPSHQVTQMGQEVILRCVPISNHLYFYWYRQILGQKVEFLVSFYNNEISEKSEIFDDQFSVERPDGSNFTLKIRSTKLEDSAMYFCAGAGTDNTDTQYFGPGTRLTVL.

V gene TRBV29-1 combines with J gene TRBJ2-3; possible D gene TRBD2, 5 bases. In germline, CDR1 is SQVTM, CDR2 ANQGSEA. This CDR3 region has 14 residues. With 7 bases removed from V and 2 bases from J, the gap between germline ends came to 16 bases. This CDR3 is CSAALSGFTDTQYF. Written as DNA, the CDR3 is TGCAGCGCAGCTCTATCGGGGTTCACAGATACGCAGTATTTT.

The V gene is TRBV2, the J gene TRBJ2-3, with D hard to call. There are 13 residues in the CDR3. CDR1 SNHLY and CDR2 FYNNEI come from the germline V gene. The V and J ends lost 8 bases and 0 bases respectively, with 9 bases between them. The CDR3 protein is CASLSRSTDTQYF. CDR3 coding DNA: TGTGCCAGCCTTTCCAGGAGCACAGATACGCAGTATTTT.

This sequence joins TRBV11-2 and TRBJ2-7; D is ambiguous. CDR1 is SGHAT, CDR2 FQNNGV, per germline. Deletions cut 5 bases from V and 9 bases from J, with 14 bases between. The CDR3 consists of 12 residues. The DNA for the CDR3 is TGTGCCAGCAGCCCGGGTAGCACGAGGCAGTACGTC. Translating it yields CASSPGSTRQYV.

V usage is TRBV4-2 and J usage is TRBJ1-5; the match to TRBD1 covers 8 bases. The J segment lost 6 bases and the V segment lost 3 bases, leaving 16 bases of the junction unmatched. This CDR3 is 18 amino acids long. Germline lookup yields CDR1 LGHNA and CDR2 YNFKEQ. The CDR3: CASSHPTPGQAAGQPQHF. CDR3 sequence (DNA): TGTGCCAGCAGCCACCCCACCCCGGGACAGGCTGCCGGTCAGCCCCAGCATTTT.

The chain combines TRBV7-6 with TRBJ2-1; 8 nucleotides match TRBD2. This CDR3 has 16 residues. V lost 0 bases and J lost 8; bases outside the gene matches: 9. In germline, CDR1 is SGHVS, CDR2 FNYEAQ. The CDR3 nucleotides are TGTGCCAGCAGCTTAGCAGGCGGGAGGAGGTTTCATGAGCAGTTCTTC. Translation gives CASSLAGGRRFHEQFF. Full variable domain (outside the CDR3, taken from reference TRBV7-6 and TRBJ2-1): GAGVSQSPRYKVTKRGQDVALRCDPISGHVSLYWYRQALGQGPEFLTYFNYEAQQDKSGLPNDRFSAERPEGSISTLTIQRTEQRDSAMYRCASSLAGGRRFHEQFFGPGTRLTVL.

This chain joins TRBV29-1 and TRBJ2-3; TRBD2 aligns across 8 bases. Germline V gene sequence: CDR1 SQVTM, CDR2 ANQGSEA. V lost 7 bases and J lost 6; bases outside the gene matches: 6. The length of the CDR3 is 12 residues. The CDR3 bases are TGCAGCGGGGGAGCTAGCGGGGATACGCAGTATTTT. As protein: CSGGASGDTQYF.

The V gene is TRBV7-6, the J gene TRBJ1-1, with D unclear. This CDR3 contains 15 residues. V lost 2 bases, J lost 4 bases, and 14 bases lay in between. CDR1 and CDR2 from the germline V gene are SGHVS and FNYEAQ. The CDR3, as DNA: TGTGCCAGCAGCTTATCGAGAGGGAGGCTCACTGAAGCTTTCTTT. The encoded protein is CASSLSRGRLTEAFF. The entire variable domain, with the rest obtained from reference TRBV7-6 and TRBJ1-1, is as follows: GAGVSQSPRYKVTKRGQDVALRCDPISGHVSLYWYRQALGQGPEFLTYFNYEAQQDKSGLPNDRFSAERPEGSISTLTIQRTEQRDSAMYRCASSLSRGRLTEAFFGQGTRLTVV.

The chain is built from TRBV5-1 and TRBJ2-2; TRBD2 matches 9 bases. V was pared by 4 bases and J by 5 bases, with 6 bases of the junction left unmatched. CDR3 length: 15 residues. Germline V lookup: CDR1 SGHRS, CDR2 YFSETQ. The CDR3 DNA reads TGCGCCAGCAGCCTAGCGGGACTCCTAACCGGGGAGCTGTTTTTT. It codes for CASSLAGLLTGELFF.

The CDR3 spells CAISEGGNYGYTF. CDR3 bases: TGTGCCATCAGTGAGGGCGGCAACTATGGCTACACCTTC. J is TRBJ1-2 and V is TRBV10-3, with no clear D. Trimming pared 2 bases from V and 2 bases from J, leaving 6 bases between. This CDR3 has 13 amino acids. Germline V gene lookup returns CDR1 ENHRY and CDR2 SYGVKD.

This clonotype was seen a single time. The V and J genes are TRBV29-1 and TRBJ2-1; 14 positions match TRBD2. V lost 8 bases to trimming and J lost 12 bases; unmatched junction nucleotides: 15. Germline values: CDR1 SQVTM, CDR2 ANQGSEA. The CDR3 is made up of 15 amino acids. Here the CDR3 reads CSTSRTGTSGGPQFF. The CDR3 nucleotides read TGCAGCACTTCCCGCACCGGGACTAGCGGGGGCCCGCAGTTCTTC.

The CDR3 reads CASSLAGQNYGYTF. The CDR3 region has the DNA TGTGCCAGCAGCTTGGCAGGGCAGAACTATGGCTACACCTTC. This rearrangement joins TRBV5-4 to TRBJ1-2; D is possibly TRBD1 (5 bases). V was trimmed by 0 bases and J by 2 bases, leaving 8 bases between them. CDR3 length: 14 residues. Germline V lookup: CDR1 SGHNT, CDR2 YYREEE (reference sequence).

The chain uses TRBV7-9 and TRBJ2-3; the D gene could be TRBD1 or TRBD2 (5 bases each). The CDR3 extends over 15 amino acids. Germline lookup yields CDR1 SEHNR and CDR2 FQNEAQ (reference sequence). Trimming left V 6 bases short and J 0 bases short, with 13 bases between. CDR3 in amino acids: CASSPQGGSTDTQYF. Here the CDR3 DNA reads TGTGCCAGCAGTCCTCAGGGCGGGAGCACAGATACGCAGTATTTT.

This clonotype was observed a single time. The gene calls are TRBV4-1 and TRBJ1-6; no reliable D call. The V end was cut by 5 bases, the J end by 9 bases, with 5 bases between. The CDR3 spans 11 residues. Looked up from germline, CDR1 is MGHRA and CDR2 is YSYEKL. CDR3 DNA sequence: TGCGCCAGCAGCGCCGGTTCACCCCTCCACTTT. It specifies CASSAGSPLHF.

The CDR3 DNA reads TGTGCCAGCAGTCGCCGGACAGGGATCAATCAGCCCCAGCATTTT. This gives the protein CASSRRTGINQPQHF. This chain connects TRBV27 to TRBJ1-5, with 8 bases that match TRBD1. J was trimmed by 3 bases and V by 5 bases; bases with no gene match: 6. The CDR3 is 15 residues long. Germline V gene data show CDR1 as MNHEY and CDR2 as SMNVEV (reference sequence).